This is a list of T cell receptor beta chains from one sample in a study of shared clonotypes between healthy human individuals. Produced via immunoSEQ multiplex PCR; TCRdb's table is partial and in-frame only. The repertoire holds 2 million to 2.5 million clones, approximately 96% seen once, with 0.1% to 0.15% in the top ten. Sample: naive CD4+ T cells sorted from blood. Receptors were obtained from a man younger than 30 in good health. Both conserved end residues are part of each CDR3. D genes are given only for firm matches. Clone size is not always given. Where it is, it says once, few, many or a class for expanded clones.

V gene: TRBV2; clone size: -; J gene: TRBJ1-5; D gene: TRBD1; CDR3 DNA: TGTGCCAGCAGGGGGACAGGGGCTCAGCCCCAGCATTTT; CDR3 protein: CASRGTGAQPQHF
V gene: TRBV5-6; clone size: -; J gene: TRBJ2-1; D gene: TRBD2; CDR3 DNA: TGTGCCAGCAGCCTGGGACTAGCCAATGAGCAGTTCTTC; CDR3 protein: CASSLGLANEQFF
V gene: TRBV10-1; clone size: -; J gene: TRBJ2-7; D gene: -; CDR3 DNA: TGCGCCAGCAGTGCTACAGGGCCCGATAACTACGAGCAGTACTTC; CDR3 protein: CASSATGPDNYEQYF
V gene: TRBV4-2; clone size: -; J gene: TRBJ2-3; D gene: -; CDR3 DNA: TGTGCCAGCAGCCAAGGGCAGAATTCTTACACAGATACGCAGTATTTT; CDR3 protein: CASSQGQNSYTDTQYF
V gene: TRBV11-1; clone size: few; J gene: TRBJ1-1; D gene: TRBD1; CDR3 DNA: TGTGCCAGCAGCACGGACAGGGCCGATGAAGCTTTCTTT; CDR3 protein: CASSTDRADEAFF
V gene: TRBV30; clone size: -; J gene: TRBJ2-2; D gene: -; CDR3 DNA: TGTGCCTGGAGTGTACTAATAACCACCGGGGAGCTGTTTTTT; CDR3 protein: CAWSVLITTGELFF
V gene: TRBV30; clone size: -; J gene: TRBJ1-2; D gene: TRBD1; CDR3 DNA: TGTGCCTGGACCAAACTTCTCCGGACAGGCCTCTATGGCTACACCTTC; CDR3 protein: CAWTKLLRTGLYGYTF
V gene: TRBV28; clone size: -; J gene: TRBJ1-5; D gene: -; CDR3 DNA: TGTGCCAGCAGCCCCGAGAGGTGGGGGTTTGGCAATCAGCCCCAGCATTTT; CDR3 protein: CASSPERWGFGNQPQHF
V gene: TRBV14; clone size: -; J gene: TRBJ2-2; D gene: TRBD2; CDR3 DNA: TGTGCCAGCAGCAAGCGGGGCACCGGGGAGCTGTTTTTT; CDR3 protein: CASSKRGTGELFF
V gene: TRBV10-1; clone size: -; J gene: TRBJ2-3; D gene: TRBD2; CDR3 DNA: TGCGCCAGCAGTCGGGGGGTTGCAGATACGCAGTATTTT; CDR3 protein: CASSRGVADTQYF
V gene: TRBV7-9; clone size: -; J gene: TRBJ2-7; D gene: -; CDR3 DNA: TGTGCCAGCAGCCGCTCCGGCCCAAACTACGAGCAGTACTTC; CDR3 protein: CASSRSGPNYEQYF
V gene: TRBV6-5; clone size: -; J gene: TRBJ2-3; D gene: -; CDR3 DNA: TGTGCCAGCAGCTACGGGGAGCAGGCTAGCACAGATACGCAGTATTTT; CDR3 protein: CASSYGEQASTDTQYF
V gene: TRBV10-3; clone size: once; J gene: TRBJ2-2; D gene: -; CDR3 DNA: TGTGCCATCAGTCCCTCGCAACTAAGCACCGGGGAGCTGTTTTTT; CDR3 protein: CAISPSQLSTGELFF
V gene: TRBV5-6; clone size: -; J gene: TRBJ1-6; D gene: -; CDR3 DNA: TGTGCCAGCAGCTTCCGGACAGTCGAAACCTATAATTCACCCCTCCACTTT; CDR3 protein: CASSFRTVETYNSPLHF
V gene: TRBV11-2; clone size: -; J gene: TRBJ2-3; D gene: -; CDR3 DNA: TGTGCCAGCAGCCGAGGGGCCGAAGATACGCAGTATTTT; CDR3 protein: CASSRGAEDTQYF
V gene: TRBV11-2; clone size: -; J gene: TRBJ2-7; D gene: -; CDR3 DNA: TGTGCCAGCAGCCGGCCCGGTACGGGGACCAACGAGCAGTACTTC; CDR3 protein: CASSRPGTGTNEQYF
V gene: TRBV11-2; clone size: -; J gene: TRBJ2-4; D gene: -; CDR3 DNA: TGTGCCAGCAGCCCAGGCGTGGCCAAAAACATTCAGTACTTC; CDR3 protein: CASSPGVAKNIQYF
V gene: TRBV5-1; clone size: -; J gene: TRBJ1-2; D gene: -; CDR3 DNA: TGCGCCAGCAGCTCCGGGACAAATCCCTATGGCTACACCTTC; CDR3 protein: CASSSGTNPYGYTF
V gene: TRBV6-1; clone size: -; J gene: TRBJ1-4; D gene: TRBD1; CDR3 DNA: TGTGCCACCTCCGTGACAGGGCAAAATGAAAAACTGTTTTTT; CDR3 protein: CATSVTGQNEKLFF
V gene: TRBV6-6; clone size: -; J gene: TRBJ1-4; D gene: -; CDR3 DNA: TGTGCCTGTCTTGACGGGTTAGGCGAAAAACTGTTTTTT; CDR3 protein: CACLDGLGEKLFF
V gene: TRBV30; clone size: -; J gene: TRBJ2-5; D gene: -; CDR3 DNA: TGTGCCTGGAGTGTAAACAGGGTGGAGACCCAGTACTTC; CDR3 protein: CAWSVNRVETQYF
V gene: TRBV27; clone size: once; J gene: TRBJ2-5; D gene: -; CDR3 DNA: TGTGCCAGCAGTTTATGGGGAAGTAGGGGGACCCAGTACTTC; CDR3 protein: CASSLWGSRGTQYF
V gene: TRBV20-1; clone size: -; J gene: TRBJ1-2; D gene: -; CDR3 DNA: TGCAGTGCTAGCTCAGAGAAGCCCACCTTC; CDR3 protein: CSASSEKPTF
V gene: TRBV25-1; clone size: -; J gene: TRBJ2-7; D gene: -; CDR3 DNA: TGTGCCAGCAGTGAATTTGGGCCGGGGGAGCAGTACTTC; CDR3 protein: CASSEFGPGEQYF
V gene: TRBV28; clone size: -; J gene: TRBJ2-2; D gene: -; CDR3 DNA: TGTGCCAGCAGTTTACCCCACCGACCAGACCCGTTTTTT; CDR3 protein: CASSLPHRPDPFF
V gene: TRBV10-3; clone size: -; J gene: TRBJ1-6; D gene: TRBD1; CDR3 DNA: TGTGCCATCAGCTTACAGGGGGGTAATTCACCCCTCCACTTT; CDR3 protein: CAISLQGGNSPLHF
V gene: TRBV5-3; clone size: -; J gene: TRBJ2-7; D gene: -; CDR3 DNA: TGTGCCAGAAGCTTGTTAGGCCCCCCGGGCGGCTACGAGCAGTACTTC; CDR3 protein: CARSLLGPPGGYEQYF
V gene: TRBV7-2; clone size: once; J gene: TRBJ1-2; D gene: TRBD1; CDR3 DNA: TGTGCCAGCAGCTTGAACAGGGGCGTCGATGGCTACACCTTC; CDR3 protein: CASSLNRGVDGYTF
V gene: TRBV29-1; clone size: -; J gene: TRBJ2-1; D gene: -; CDR3 DNA: TGCAGCGTTGAAGGGAGGGCAGGGAAGGGCAATGAGCAGTTCTTC; CDR3 protein: CSVEGRAGKGNEQFF
V gene: TRBV18; clone size: -; J gene: TRBJ2-7; D gene: -; CDR3 DNA: TGTGCCAGCTCACCAGACAGGCTAGCCTACGAGCAGTACTTC; CDR3 protein: CASSPDRLAYEQYF
V gene: TRBV7-2; clone size: -; J gene: TRBJ1-6; D gene: -; CDR3 DNA: TGTGCCAGCAGCTTAGGGACCTTGAATTCACCCCTCCACTTT; CDR3 protein: CASSLGTLNSPLHF
V gene: TRBV7-9; clone size: -; J gene: TRBJ2-7; D gene: -; CDR3 DNA: TGTGCCAGCAGCTCTCTGGGGAACGAGCAGTACTTC; CDR3 protein: CASSSLGNEQYF
V gene: TRBV7-7; clone size: -; J gene: TRBJ1-4; D gene: -; CDR3 DNA: TGTGCTAGCAGCCCGGATGTTGGGGAAAAACTGTTTTTT; CDR3 protein: CASSPDVGEKLFF
V gene: TRBV15; clone size: -; J gene: TRBJ1-1; D gene: -; CDR3 DNA: TGTGCCACCAGCAGAACAACAAAGACGAACACTGAAGCTTTCTTT; CDR3 protein: CATSRTTKTNTEAFF
V gene: TRBV5-1; clone size: -; J gene: TRBJ2-3; D gene: TRBD1; CDR3 DNA: TGCGCCAGCAGCCTGGACAGGGGTACAGATACGCAGTATTTT; CDR3 protein: CASSLDRGTDTQYF
V gene: TRBV5-1; clone size: -; J gene: TRBJ2-1; D gene: -; CDR3 DNA: TGCGCCAGCAGCTTGAGGGGGGTCTACAATGAGCAGTTCTTC; CDR3 protein: CASSLRGVYNEQFF
V gene: TRBV19; clone size: -; J gene: TRBJ2-7; D gene: TRBD1; CDR3 DNA: TGTGCCAGTAGTATAGCCGGGACAGGGGGGTACGAGCAGTACTTC; CDR3 protein: CASSIAGTGGYEQYF
V gene: TRBV5-1; clone size: once; J gene: TRBJ2-3; D gene: TRBD1; CDR3 DNA: TGCGCCAGCAGCTTCGGGACAGTTACCACAGATACGCAGTATTTT; CDR3 protein: CASSFGTVTTDTQYF
V gene: TRBV5-6; clone size: once; J gene: TRBJ2-7; D gene: TRBD2; CDR3 DNA: TGTGCCAGCAGCTTGGGTTGGCGGGAGGAATTGGACGAGCAGTACTTC; CDR3 protein: CASSLGWREELDEQYF
V gene: TRBV21-1; clone size: -; J gene: TRBJ2-2; D gene: -; CDR3 DNA: TGTGCCAGCAGCGGGAGGGCTAACACCGGGGAGCTGTTTTTT; CDR3 protein: CASSGRANTGELFF
V gene: TRBV11-2; clone size: -; J gene: TRBJ2-2; D gene: TRBD2; CDR3 DNA: TGTGCCAGCAGCTTAGAACTAGCGGGGGGATTGAACACCGGGGAGCTGTTTTTT; CDR3 protein: CASSLELAGGLNTGELFF
V gene: TRBV10-3; clone size: -; J gene: TRBJ2-2; D gene: -; CDR3 DNA: TGTGCCATCGCAGGGATCCCCGGGGAGCTGTTTTTT; CDR3 protein: CAIAGIPGELFF
V gene: TRBV5-1; clone size: -; J gene: TRBJ2-2; D gene: TRBD1; CDR3 DNA: TGCGCCAGCAGCTGGGGACAGGGGGGCACCGGGGAGCTGTTTTTT; CDR3 protein: CASSWGQGGTGELFF
V gene: TRBV21-1; clone size: -; J gene: TRBJ2-7; D gene: -; CDR3 DNA: TGTGCCAGCAGCCGCCGCCCTGGACAGGGGGCTTACGAGCAGTACTTC; CDR3 protein: CASSRRPGQGAYEQYF
V gene: TRBV12-5; clone size: -; J gene: TRBJ2-1; D gene: -; CDR3 DNA: TGTGCTAGTGGTTTGGTAGGAGAATACAATGAGCAGTTCTTC; CDR3 protein: CASGLVGEYNEQFF
V gene: TRBV30; clone size: -; J gene: TRBJ2-1; D gene: -; CDR3 DNA: TGTGCCTGGATGCGGAATTTCAATGAGCAGTTCTTC; CDR3 protein: CAWMRNFNEQFF